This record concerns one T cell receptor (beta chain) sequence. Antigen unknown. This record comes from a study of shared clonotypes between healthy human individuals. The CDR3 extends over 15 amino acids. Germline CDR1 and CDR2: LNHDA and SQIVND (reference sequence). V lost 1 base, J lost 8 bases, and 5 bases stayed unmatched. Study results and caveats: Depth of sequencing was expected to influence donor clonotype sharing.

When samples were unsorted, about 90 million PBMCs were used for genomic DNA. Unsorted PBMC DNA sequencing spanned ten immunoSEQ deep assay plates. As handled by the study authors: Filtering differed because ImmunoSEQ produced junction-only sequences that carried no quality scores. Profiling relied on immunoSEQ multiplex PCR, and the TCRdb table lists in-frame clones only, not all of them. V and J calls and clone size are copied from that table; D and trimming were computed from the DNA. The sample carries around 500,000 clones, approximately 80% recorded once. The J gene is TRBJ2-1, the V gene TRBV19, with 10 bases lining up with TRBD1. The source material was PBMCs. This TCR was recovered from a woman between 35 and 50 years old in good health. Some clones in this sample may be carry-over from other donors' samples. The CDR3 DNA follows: TGTGCCAGTAGTATAGTAGGGACAGGGGAATATGAGCAGTTCTTC. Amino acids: CASSIVGTGEYEQFF.